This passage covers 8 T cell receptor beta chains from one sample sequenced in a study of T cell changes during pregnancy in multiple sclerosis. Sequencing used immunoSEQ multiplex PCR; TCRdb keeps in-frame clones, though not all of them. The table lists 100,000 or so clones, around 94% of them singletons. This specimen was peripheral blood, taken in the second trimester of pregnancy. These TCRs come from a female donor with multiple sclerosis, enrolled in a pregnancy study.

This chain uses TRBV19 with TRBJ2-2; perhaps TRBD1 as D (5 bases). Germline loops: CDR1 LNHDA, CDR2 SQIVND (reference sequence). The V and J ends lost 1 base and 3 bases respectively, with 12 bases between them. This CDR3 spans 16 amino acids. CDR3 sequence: CASSIGAGWYTGELFF. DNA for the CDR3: TGTGCCAGTAGTATAGGCGCAGGGTGGTACACCGGGGAGCTGTTTTTT.

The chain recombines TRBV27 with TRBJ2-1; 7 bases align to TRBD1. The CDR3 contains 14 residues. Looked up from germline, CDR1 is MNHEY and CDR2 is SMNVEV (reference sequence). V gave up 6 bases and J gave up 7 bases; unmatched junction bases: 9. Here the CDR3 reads CASSLGQVYNEQFF. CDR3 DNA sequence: TGTGCCAGCAGCCTAGGACAGGTTTATAATGAGCAGTTCTTC.

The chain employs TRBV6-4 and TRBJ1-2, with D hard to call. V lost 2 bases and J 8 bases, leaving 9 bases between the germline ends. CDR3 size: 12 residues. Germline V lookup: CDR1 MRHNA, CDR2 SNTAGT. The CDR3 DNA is TGTGCCAGCAGTGACCCGGGGAGCGGCTACACCTTC. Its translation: CASSDPGSGYTF.

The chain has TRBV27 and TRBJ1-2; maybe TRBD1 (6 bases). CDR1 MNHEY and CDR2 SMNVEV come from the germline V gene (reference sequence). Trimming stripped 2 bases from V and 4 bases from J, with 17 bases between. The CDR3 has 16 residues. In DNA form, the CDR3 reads TGTGCCAGCAGTTTAACAGGGATTATACCCGGCTATGGCTACACCTTC. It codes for CASSLTGIIPGYGYTF.

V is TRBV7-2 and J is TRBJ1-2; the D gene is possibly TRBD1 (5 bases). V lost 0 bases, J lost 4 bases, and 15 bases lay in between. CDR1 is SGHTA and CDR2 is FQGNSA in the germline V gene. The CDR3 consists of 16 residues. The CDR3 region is CASSLAGGGWSYGYTF. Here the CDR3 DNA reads TGTGCCAGCAGCTTAGCGGGCGGGGGATGGTCCTATGGCTACACCTTC.

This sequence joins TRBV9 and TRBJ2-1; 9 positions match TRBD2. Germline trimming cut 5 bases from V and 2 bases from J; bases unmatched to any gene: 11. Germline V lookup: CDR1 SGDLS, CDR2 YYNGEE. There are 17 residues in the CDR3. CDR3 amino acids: CASSSSGTGRPYNEQFF. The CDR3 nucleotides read TGTGCCAGCAGTTCTAGCGGGACGGGCCGGCCCTACAATGAGCAGTTCTTC. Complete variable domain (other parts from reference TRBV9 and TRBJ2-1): DSGVTQTPKHLITATGQRVTLRCSPRSGDLSVYWYQQSLDQGLQFLIQYYNGEERAKGNILERFSAQQFPDLHSELNLSSLELGDSALYFCASSSSGTGRPYNEQFFGPGTRLTVL.

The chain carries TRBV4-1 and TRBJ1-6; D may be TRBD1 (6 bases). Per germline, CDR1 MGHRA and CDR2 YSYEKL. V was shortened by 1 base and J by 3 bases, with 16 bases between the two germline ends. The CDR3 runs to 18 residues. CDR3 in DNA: TGCGCCAGCAGCCAAGCCCAACAGGGTTCTAGCTATAATTCACCCCTCCACTTT. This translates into CASSQAQQGSSYNSPLHF.

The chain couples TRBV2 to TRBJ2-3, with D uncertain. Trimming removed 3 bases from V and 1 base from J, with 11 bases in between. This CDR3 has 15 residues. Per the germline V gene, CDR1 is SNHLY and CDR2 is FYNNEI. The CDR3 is CASSDNVAGTDTQYF. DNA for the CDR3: TGTGCCAGCAGTGATAATGTCGCGGGCACAGATACGCAGTATTTT.